This TCR beta chain was documented in a study of T cell repertoires in cytomegalovirus infection. General observations from the study: The ex vivo response was dominated by HLA-C-restricted CMV-specific TCR beta clonotypes.

TCRdb redid the calling of the reads with MiXCR, one entry per CDR3 protein. Among about half a million distinct CDR3 sequences listed, roughly a third were seen once. Germline V lookup: CDR1 MDHEN, CDR2 SYDVKM. V was clipped by 6 bases and J by 3 bases, with 12 bases between them. This CDR3 has 14 amino acids. This clonotype came up a few times. Its antigen is not identified. The chain combines TRBV28 with TRBJ1-5; D might be TRBD1 (6 bases). This sequence was found in a human donor in good health (CMV status not recorded). Some clones in this sample may be carry-over from other donors' samples. This specimen consisted of cultured PBMCs, obtained from culture after CMV antigen stimulation. CDR3 sequence: CASRETGINQPQHF. DNA for the CDR3: TGTGCCAGCAGAGAAACAGGGATCAATCAGCCCCAGCATTTT.